A single sample is the source of the 31 T cell receptor beta chains below, sequenced in a study of long-term antiretroviral therapy in people with HIV. Survey-level immunoSEQ v3.0 assays were run. The table came from immunoSEQ multiplex PCR; TCRdb's copy has only in-frame clones and leaves some out. The top ten hold 25% to 35% of the sample, which has 15,000 or so clones, more than 65% seen once. Sequenced material: unsorted PBMCs, taken 3.1 years after starting antiretroviral therapy. The receptors were sampled from a man aged 35 to 55 with HIV.

This chain joins TRBV19 and TRBJ2-1, with a weak D call TRBD1 (6 bases). The germline V gene has CDR1 LNHDA and CDR2 SQIVND (reference sequence). Trimming removed 1 base at V and 2 bases at J, with 9 bases between. This CDR3 contains 15 residues. The CDR3 protein is CASSIVAGAYNEQFF. The CDR3 nucleotides read TGTGCCAGTAGTATAGTCGCAGGGGCCTACAATGAGCAGTTCTTC.

This clone was counted only a few times. V is TRBV10-3 and J is TRBJ1-5, with D possibly matching TRBD1 (5 bases). Germline V CDR1 and CDR2: ENHRY, SYGVKD. This CDR3 contains 13 residues. V was pared by 4 bases and J by 7 bases, with 11 bases between. CDR3 in DNA: TGTGCCATCAGTGCAGGGTTTCGCCAGCCCCAGCATTTT. Translation gives CAISAGFRQPQHF.

This chain uses TRBV7-9 with TRBJ1-1; 7 bases agree with TRBD1. The CDR3 length is 14 residues. Germline CDR1 SEHNR, CDR2 FQNEAQ (reference sequence). With 5 bases clipped from V and 7 bases from J, the junction kept 10 bases outside the gene matches. The CDR3 DNA is TGTGCCAGCAGCGTTACACCGGGACAGCTTGAAGCTTTCTTT. Its protein product is CASSVTPGQLEAFF.

CDR3 loop: CSVVSLGSYNEQFF. The CDR3 region has the DNA TGCAGCGTTGTTTCCCTGGGCTCCTACAATGAGCAGTTCTTC. This rearrangement joins TRBV29-1 to TRBJ2-1, with D unresolved. Looked up from germline, CDR1 is SQVTM and CDR2 is ANQGSEA. This CDR3 has 14 residues. Trimming shortened V by 4 bases and J by 0 bases, and 10 bases separated the two germline ends.

The chain has TRBV19 and TRBJ1-3; 7 nucleotides agree with TRBD1. Germline V CDR1 and CDR2: LNHDA, SQIVND (reference sequence). The CDR3 runs 14 residues. J lost 1 base, V lost 7 bases, and 4 bases had no gene match. The CDR3 DNA reads TGTGCCAGTAACCGGGACAGTTCTGGAAACACCATATATTTT. Amino acids: CASNRDSSGNTIYF.

This clone was seen more than once but under ten times. CDR3: CASSSEGTQPQHF. Written as DNA, the CDR3 is TGCGCCAGCAGCTCTGAGGGTACACAGCCCCAGCATTTT. The rearrangement joins TRBV5-1 to TRBJ1-5; no clear D. In germline, CDR1 is SGHRS, CDR2 YFSETQ. V was trimmed by 3 bases and J by 7 bases, leaving 11 bases between them. The length of the CDR3 is 13 residues.

This clone was counted a single time. The CDR3 region has the DNA TGTGCCAGCAGTGAATTAGGGACAGGAAACACCATATATTTT. Protein product: CASSELGTGNTIYF. The chain has TRBV25-1 and TRBJ1-3; D is possibly TRBD1 (6 bases). The V gene lost 1 base and the J gene lost 4 bases, with 8 bases spanning the gap. There are 14 residues in the CDR3. Germline V gene lookup returns CDR1 MGHDK and CDR2 SYGVNS.

This chain links TRBV29-1 with TRBJ2-7, with 11 bases aligning to TRBD1. The CDR3 spans 14 residues. In germline, CDR1 is SQVTM, CDR2 ANQGSEA. The V and J ends lost 0 bases and 2 bases, in that order; junction bases with no gene match: 0. Written as DNA, the CDR3 is TGCAGCGTTGAAGAGGGACAGGGGGCCTACGAGCAGTACTTC. It encodes CSVEEGQGAYEQYF.

This clone came up once. V is TRBV5-6 and J is TRBJ2-7; 9 bases line up with TRBD1. This CDR3 region has 15 residues. The ends lost 3 bases at V and 5 bases at J; junction bases unmatched: 9. CDR1 and CDR2 (germline): SGHDT, YYEEEE. The CDR3 nucleotides read TGTGCCAGCAGCTCGGCCGGGACAGGGAACGACGAGCAGTACTTC. Residues: CASSSAGTGNDEQYF. Full variable domain (outside the CDR3, taken from reference TRBV5-6 and TRBJ2-7): DAGVTQSPTHLIKTRGQQVTLRCSPKSGHDTVSWYQQALGQGPQFIFQYYEEEERQRGNFPDRFSGHQFPNYSSELNVNALLLGDSALYLCASSSAGTGNDEQYFGPGTRLTVT.

The V call is TRBV30, the J call TRBJ1-2; no clear D gene. V gave up 4 bases and J gave up 4 bases, with 7 bases separating them. CDR3 length: 11 amino acids. Germline assignment: CDR1 GTSNPN and CDR2 SVGIG (reference sequence). The CDR3 reads CAWKQTYGYTF. Written as DNA, the CDR3 is TGTGCCTGGAAACAGACCTATGGCTACACCTTC.

DNA for the CDR3: TGTGCCAGCAGTGAAGAGGGACACGGATTCAATCAGCCCCAGCATTTT. Encoded protein: CASSEEGHGFNQPQHF. This sequence joins TRBV2 and TRBJ1-5; perhaps TRBD1 as D (6 bases). Trimming removed 1 base from V and 3 bases from J, with 13 bases in between. From germline, CDR1 is SNHLY and CDR2 FYNNEI. The CDR3 is 16 residues long.

V is TRBV5-1 and J is TRBJ2-3; D may be TRBD2 (6 bases). The CDR3 runs to 15 residues. Per the germline V gene, CDR1 is SGHRS and CDR2 is YFSETQ. Trimming pared 2 bases from V and 0 bases from J, leaving 10 bases between. The CDR3 loop is CASSFGTSSTDTQYF. CDR3 DNA sequence: TGCGCCAGCAGCTTCGGGACTTCTAGCACAGATACGCAGTATTTT.

The chain has TRBV19 and TRBJ1-2, with D possibly being TRBD1 (5 bases). Trimming took 4 bases from V and 8 from J, leaving 14 bases between them. Germline lookup yields CDR1 LNHDA and CDR2 SQIVND (reference sequence). The length of the CDR3 is 13 residues. The CDR3 nucleotides are TGTGCCAGTAGTAGCAGGGTTTTGATGGGCTACACCTTC. Protein sequence: CASSSRVLMGYTF.

This sequence joins TRBV11-3 and TRBJ1-2, with 7 bases that match TRBD1. Germline V gene lookup returns CDR1 SGHNT and CDR2 YENEEA. After removal of 3 bases from V and 2 bases from J, the junction contained 9 bases not matched to a gene. The CDR3 is 16 residues long. The CDR3 here is CASSFVGTALNYGYTF. In nucleotides, the CDR3 is TGTGCCAGCAGCTTCGTCGGGACAGCACTCAACTATGGCTACACCTTC.

V is TRBV4-1 and J is TRBJ2-3, with TRBD2 matching 10 bases. CDR3 size: 19 residues. Trimming cost V 0 bases and J 0 bases; bases outside gene matches: 9. The V gene's germline CDR1 is MGHRA and CDR2 YSYEKL. The CDR3 region has the DNA TGCGCCAGCAGCCAAGAATTCAAACTAGCGGGGCCAAGCACAGATACGCAGTATTTT. This encodes CASSQEFKLAGPSTDTQYF.

CDR3 residues: CASSWTSGENEQFF. The CDR3 DNA follows: TGTGCCAGCAGTTGGACTAGCGGGGAGAATGAGCAGTTCTTC. J is TRBJ2-1 and V is TRBV6-5, with 12 bases matching TRBD2. The germline V gene has CDR1 MNHEY and CDR2 SVGAGI. With V trimmed by 4 bases and J by 7 bases, 2 bases remained unmatched. This CDR3 comprises 14 residues.

The V and J genes are TRBV5-1 and TRBJ2-3; D unresolved. Germline CDR1 is SGHRS and CDR2 is YFSETQ. This CDR3 comprises 11 residues. The V gene lost 4 bases and the J gene lost 2 bases, with 2 bases spanning the gap. The CDR3 spells CASSNTDTQYF. As DNA, the CDR3 is TGCGCCAGCAGCAACACAGATACGCAGTATTTT.

This chain links TRBV4-1 with TRBJ2-7; tentatively, D is TRBD2 (6 bases). The V end lost 4 bases, the J end lost 0 bases, and 19 bases lay between the germline ends. The CDR3 loop spans 17 amino acids. Per germline, CDR1 MGHRA and CDR2 YSYEKL. The CDR3 loop is CASSLTPRGASSYEQYF. The CDR3 DNA follows: TGCGCCAGCAGCCTCACTCCGCGGGGCGCCAGCTCCTACGAGCAGTACTTC.

The chain recombines TRBV11-3 with TRBJ2-7; no reliable D call. This CDR3 has 14 residues. V lost 4 bases and J lost 5, with 15 bases in between. CDR1 SGHNT and CDR2 YENEEA come from the germline V gene. The CDR3 DNA reads TGTGCCAGCAGCTCCTTGTTGGGAACAGACGAGCAGTACTTC. This codes for CASSSLLGTDEQYF.

V usage is TRBV2 and J usage is TRBJ1-2, with 10 bases aligning to TRBD1. Germline V gives CDR1 SNHLY, CDR2 FYNNEI. V shed 6 bases, J shed 5 bases, and the junction held 6 bases outside the gene matches. The CDR3 is made up of 14 amino acids. The CDR3 DNA follows: TGTGCCAGCAGAGGGACAGGGGTTCTATATGGCTACACCTTC. It translates to CASRGTGVLYGYTF.

The rearrangement links TRBV7-9 to TRBJ2-1, with 10 bases that match TRBD1. The V segment lost 3 bases and the J segment 1 base; nucleotides outside the gene matches: 0. Germline values: CDR1 SEHNR, CDR2 FQNEAQ (reference sequence). The CDR3 loop spans 15 amino acids. CDR3 residues: CASSLGQGSYNEQFF. CDR3 DNA: TGTGCCAGCAGCTTGGGACAGGGGTCCTACAATGAGCAGTTCTTC.

V and J are TRBV27 and TRBJ1-2; 7 bases are shared with TRBD1. CDR3 length equals 13 residues. Trimming removed 5 bases from V and 8 bases from J; junction bases left unmatched: 8. Germline V gene data show CDR1 as MNHEY and CDR2 as SMNVEV (reference sequence). CDR3 in amino acids: CASSQGQFGGYTF. The CDR3 DNA is TGTGCCAGCAGTCAGGGACAGTTCGGAGGCTACACCTTC.

The gene calls are TRBV6-1 and TRBJ2-2; 7 nucleotides match TRBD1. Germline loops: CDR1 MNHNS, CDR2 SASEGT. V was clipped by 7 bases and J by 4 bases; unmatched bases: 6. The CDR3 covers 14 residues. CDR3 amino acids: CASTGTVITGELFF. CDR3 nucleotides: TGTGCCAGCACCGGGACAGTAATCACCGGGGAGCTGTTTTTT.

This clone was seen a few times. This chain connects TRBV10-2 to TRBJ1-1; TRBD1 might be the D (6 bases). Between the trimmed V and J ends, which lost 6 bases and 0 bases, there was a span of 8 bases. Germline values: CDR1 WSHSY, CDR2 SAAADI. The CDR3 sequence is 13 residues long. The CDR3 DNA reads as TGCGCCAGCAGGACAGGTATGAACACTGAAGCTTTCTTT. It encodes CASRTGMNTEAFF.

The rearrangement uses TRBV5-1 and TRBJ1-4; D may be TRBD1 (5 bases). The CDR3 has 14 amino acids. CDR1 and CDR2 from the germline V gene are SGHRS and YFSETQ. Deletions cut 4 bases from V and 5 bases from J, with 12 bases between. The CDR3 DNA sequence: TGCGCCAGCAGCCCCGACAGAATAAATGAAAAACTGTTTTTT. Amino acid sequence: CASSPDRINEKLFF.

This clone occurred a few times. The chain uses TRBV5-4 and TRBJ1-1; 8 nucleotides agree with TRBD1. Germline assignment: CDR1 SGHNT and CDR2 YYREEE (reference sequence). V lost 4 bases and J lost 3; bases outside the gene matches: 8. The CDR3 covers 15 residues. Here the CDR3 DNA reads TGTGCCAGCAGCCGCCCTGACAGGGGTGACACTGAAGCTTTCTTT. This codes for CASSRPDRGDTEAFF.

This chain connects TRBV30 to TRBJ2-7; D is perhaps TRBD2 (5 bases). Germline V gene lookup returns CDR1 GTSNPN and CDR2 SVGIG (reference sequence). This CDR3 has 14 residues. V lost 1 base and J lost 0, with 10 bases in between. The CDR3 loop reads CAWSGGYSSYEQYF. DNA for the CDR3: TGTGCCTGGAGTGGCGGGTACAGCTCCTACGAGCAGTACTTC.

The chain links TRBV4-2 to TRBJ1-4; D perhaps matches TRBD1 (6 bases). Germline V gene data show CDR1 as LGHNA and CDR2 as YNFKEQ. This CDR3 comprises 17 residues. The V gene lost 1 base and the J gene lost 8 bases, with 20 bases spanning the gap. The DNA for the CDR3 is TGTGCCAGCAGCCAAGCGGGGTGGGGGGCCTATAGCGAAAAACTGTTTTTT. It encodes CASSQAGWGAYSEKLFF.

The V and J genes are TRBV5-1 and TRBJ1-2; TRBD1 matches 10 bases. J was trimmed by 2 bases and V by 1 base; bases with no gene match: 2. The CDR3 is 15 amino acids. Germline CDR1 is SGHRS and CDR2 is YFSETQ. CDR3 DNA sequence: TGCGCCAGCAGCTTGCCGGGACAGGGGAACTATGGCTACACCTTC. This encodes CASSLPGQGNYGYTF. Looking up the rest from reference TRBV5-1 and TRBJ1-2 gives the full variable domain: KAGVTQTPRYLIKTRGQQVTLSCSPISGHRSVSWYQQTPGQGLQFLFEYFSETQRNKGNFPGRFSGRQFSNSRSEMNVSTLELGDSALYLCASSLPGQGNYGYTFGSGTRLTVV.

The V gene is TRBV10-2, the J gene TRBJ2-7; D is undetermined. With 0 bases removed from V and 3 bases from J, the gap between germline ends came to 0 bases. Germline lookup yields CDR1 WSHSY and CDR2 SAAADI. The length of the CDR3 is 11 residues. CDR3 bases: TGCGCCAGCAGTGAGTCCTACGAGCAGTACTTC. Amino acids: CASSESYEQYF.

The chain recombines TRBV6-6 with TRBJ2-1, with D unresolved. V dropped 6 bases and J dropped 4 bases, with 4 bases sitting between them. This CDR3 comprises 11 residues. Germline-derived CDR1 and CDR2 are MNHNY and SVGAGI (reference sequence). CDR3 nucleotides: TGTGCCAGCAGGGTTTACAATGAGCAGTTCTTC. Translation: CASRVYNEQFF.